What follows are 16 T cell receptor beta chains derived from one specimen sequenced in a study of cytomegalovirus exposure and HLA in healthy donors. With 60 Vbeta and 13 Jbeta primers, the PCR was carried out. Assay: immunoSEQ multiplex PCR; the TCRdb copy retains only in-frame clones and omits some. Among roughly 200,000 clones listed, about four fifths were seen once. Sequenced sample: PBMCs. The receptor source for this set is a male donor in good health and CMV-seronegative.

V gene TRBV19 combines with J gene TRBJ2-1; 8 bases are shared with TRBD2. The CDR3 is 16 residues long. Germline trimming cut 3 bases from V and 10 bases from J; bases unmatched to any gene: 14. CDR1 LNHDA and CDR2 SQIVND come from the germline V gene (reference sequence). The CDR3 protein is CASSIAGTSNPDEQFF. The CDR3 DNA is TGTGCCAGTAGTATCGCCGGGACTAGTAATCCAGACGAGCAGTTCTTC.

The chain links TRBV10-3 to TRBJ2-5; possibly TRBD1 for D (6 bases). Gene TRBJ2-7 matches the end of the DNA better, so the J call may be wrong. The CDR3 sequence is 16 residues long. Germline V lookup: CDR1 ENHRY, CDR2 SYGVKD. The CDR3 sequence: CAISESKGTTGSEQYF. The CDR3 region has the DNA TGTGCCATCAGTGAGTCGAAGGGGACAACAGGGAGCGAGCAGTACTTC.

The chain recombines TRBV28 with TRBJ1-6, with D possibly matching TRBD1 (6 bases). The CDR3 length is 18 residues. Germline CDR1 is MDHEN and CDR2 is SYDVKM. Trimming removed 5 bases at V and 0 bases at J, with 17 bases between. This chain's CDR3 is CASSLPVKGVSYNSPLHF. CDR3 nucleotide sequence: TGTGCCAGCAGTCTCCCGGTGAAGGGGGTCTCCTATAATTCACCCCTCCACTTT.

The chain employs TRBV30 and TRBJ2-2, with 8 positions matching TRBD1. Germline V gene data show CDR1 as GTSNPN and CDR2 as SVGIG (reference sequence). This CDR3 is built from 11 residues. The CDR3 DNA sequence: TGTGGACAGGGGTTCACCGGGGAGCTGTTTTTT. It yields the protein CGQGFTGELFF.

The sample holds a few counts of this clone. The V gene is TRBV6-6, the J gene TRBJ1-4; 7 nucleotides align to TRBD1. This CDR3 comprises 15 residues. V shed 6 bases and J 8 bases; nucleotides not matched to a gene: 12. Germline loops: CDR1 MNHNY, CDR2 SVGAGI (reference sequence). CDR3 residues: CASRGRGSLEEKLFF. For the CDR3, the DNA is TGTGCCAGCAGGGGCAGGGGGTCTCTTGAGGAAAAACTGTTTTTT.

The gene calls are TRBV30 and TRBJ2-7; D may be TRBD1 (6 bases). Between the trimmed V and J ends, which lost 3 bases and 3 bases, there was a span of 12 bases. Germline values: CDR1 GTSNPN, CDR2 SVGIG (reference sequence). CDR3 length: 13 amino acids. The CDR3 DNA is TGTGCCTGGAGCGTTGGACAGAACTACGAGCAGTACTTC. It specifies CAWSVGQNYEQYF.

V usage is TRBV28 and J usage is TRBJ1-5, with TRBD1 identical over 7 bases. Germline V gene sequence: CDR1 MDHEN, CDR2 SYDVKM. The trim removed 5 bases at V and 3 bases at J, leaving 7 bases unmatched. The CDR3 length is 15 residues. CDR3 loop: CASSQTGTYNQPQHF. Written as DNA, the CDR3 is TGTGCCAGCAGTCAGACAGGGACGTACAATCAGCCCCAGCATTTT.

The rearrangement joins TRBV19 to TRBJ2-5, with D uncertain. Trimming took 0 bases from V and 5 from J, leaving 7 bases between them. Germline V gene sequence: CDR1 LNHDA, CDR2 SQIVND (reference sequence). This CDR3 spans 13 amino acids. CDR3 in amino acids: CASSIDHGETQYF. As DNA, the CDR3 is TGTGCCAGTAGTATAGATCACGGGGAGACCCAGTACTTC.

CDR3 DNA sequence: TGTGGGGGAGGGTGGGAGACCCAGTACTTC. Its translation: CGGGWETQYF. This sequence joins TRBV6-1 and TRBJ2-5; 7 bases are shared with TRBD2. The CDR3 runs to 10 residues. CDR1 and CDR2 (germline): MNHNS, SASEGT.

V usage is TRBV5-1 and J usage is TRBJ2-1, with D maybe TRBD2 (5 bases). The V gene lost 5 bases and the J gene lost 4 bases, with 13 bases spanning the gap. The germline gives CDR1 SGHRS, CDR2 YFSETQ. The CDR3 is made up of 14 amino acids. CDR3 nucleotide sequence: TGCGCCAGCAGTACGAAGCCGGGATACAATGAGCAGTTCTTC. This codes for CASSTKPGYNEQFF.

This chain joins TRBV5-1 and TRBJ2-3; 12 nucleotides align to TRBD2. The V segment lost 4 bases and the J segment 0 bases; nucleotides outside the gene matches: 6. This CDR3 comprises 17 residues. Germline-derived CDR1 and CDR2 are SGHRS and YFSETQ. CDR3 DNA: TGCGCCAGCAGCCCCCGGACTAGCGGGGCAAGCACAGATACGCAGTATTTT. Its translation: CASSPRTSGASTDTQYF.

Regarding this clone: Other DNA sequences within the sample encode an identical CDR3. This CDR3 reads CASSLGQSTEAFF. The CDR3 DNA is TGCGCCAGCAGCTTGGGACAGAGCACTGAAGCTTTCTTT. The chain carries TRBV5-1 and TRBJ1-1; D might be TRBD1 (5 bases). The V end lost 0 bases, the J end lost 4 bases, and 7 bases lay between the germline ends. Germline CDR1 is SGHRS and CDR2 is YFSETQ. The CDR3 is made up of 13 amino acids. The whole variable domain, remainder taken from reference TRBV5-1 and TRBJ1-1, is KAGVTQTPRYLIKTRGQQVTLSCSPISGHRSVSWYQQTPGQGLQFLFEYFSETQRNKGNFPGRFSGRQFSNSRSEMNVSTLELGDSALYLCASSLGQSTEAFFGQGTRLTVV.

V usage is TRBV28 and J usage is TRBJ1-1, with 8 positions matching TRBD1. With V trimmed by 5 bases and J by 0 bases, 8 bases remained unmatched. The CDR3 is 16 amino acids. Per the germline V gene, CDR1 is MDHEN and CDR2 is SYDVKM. The CDR3 DNA is TGTGCCAGCAGTCCAGGGGGCGCGTTGATGAACACTGAAGCTTTCTTT. Its translation is CASSPGGALMNTEAFF.

The V gene is TRBV5-6, the J gene TRBJ2-7; D remains unclear. V lost 2 bases, J lost 0 bases, and 9 bases lay in between. The CDR3 totals 14 residues. Germline assignment: CDR1 SGHDT and CDR2 YYEEEE. This CDR3 reads CASSFQHNSYEQYF. The CDR3 region has the DNA TGTGCCAGCAGCTTTCAACATAACTCCTACGAGCAGTACTTC.

There are a few counts of this clone. The rearrangement links TRBV11-3 to TRBJ2-1; a possible D gene is TRBD2 (7 bases). Trimming left V 3 bases short and J 9 bases short, with 18 bases between. The CDR3 is made up of 15 amino acids. Germline CDR1 SGHNT, CDR2 YENEEA. DNA for the CDR3: TGTGCCAGCAGCTTGACCGGGGGGCCCTTCAGTGAGCAGTTCTTC. Its translation: CASSLTGGPFSEQFF.

The V call is TRBV5-1, the J call TRBJ2-5; the D is unclear. V lost 0 bases, J lost 3 bases, and 9 bases lay in between. The germline gives CDR1 SGHRS, CDR2 YFSETQ. This CDR3 has 14 residues. The CDR3 DNA reads as TGCGCCAGCAGCTTGGGAGGCAGAGAAGAGACCCAGTACTTC. It yields the protein CASSLGGREETQYF.